Each of the 4 T cell receptor beta chains below was sequenced from the same sample in a study of blood T cells in healthy people across ages. For the second PCR, which ran for about 6 to 11 cycles, a sample-barcoded 5' primer and a J-beta primer mix were used. TCRdb passed the 5' RACE reads through MiXCR, listing each CDR3 protein once. The sample includes under 1,000,000 distinct CDR3 sequences, around 34% seen only once; the top ten take about an eighth. The sequenced material came from blood. Every receptor here comes from a man between 18 and 35 years old in good health.

This clonotype has just one count. J is TRBJ1-3 and V is TRBV2; the D gene is possibly TRBD1 (5 bases). The CDR3 extends over 15 amino acids. V was shortened by 3 bases and J by 0 bases, with 9 bases between the two germline ends. Per the germline V gene, CDR1 is SNHLY and CDR2 is FYNNEI. For the CDR3, the DNA is TGTGCCAGCAGTGACTCCAGGGCCTCTGGAAACACCATATATTTT. It yields the protein CASSDSRASGNTIYF.

This clonotype was detected only a few times. The chain carries TRBV4-3 and TRBJ2-1; possible D gene TRBD2, 6 bases. CDR1 is LGHNA, CDR2 YSLEER, per germline. Deletions cut 3 bases from V and 8 bases from J, with 14 bases between. The CDR3 runs 14 residues. DNA for the CDR3: TGCGCCAGCAGCCAGGCCGGGGGATACGATGAGCAGTTCTTC. The encoded protein is CASSQAGGYDEQFF.

Notes on this clonotype: Since a much larger clone is just one base distant, this may be a read error. The genes are TRBV12-3 or TRBV12-4 and TRBJ1-2; tentatively, D is TRBD1 (5 bases). CDR3 length: 14 amino acids. The CDR3 coding sequence is TGTGTCAGCAGTTTATCAGGGATTGACTATGGCTACACCTTC. It translates to CVSSLSGIDYGYTF.

This sequence joins TRBV12-3 or TRBV12-4 and TRBJ2-1; 13 nucleotides line up with TRBD2. Trimming at V came to 5 bases and at J to 6 bases, leaving 7 bases not matched to a gene. The CDR3 consists of 16 residues. The CDR3 reads CASSLRTSGGPNEQFF. As DNA, the CDR3 is TGTGCCAGCAGTCTTAGGACTAGCGGGGGTCCCAATGAGCAGTTCTTC.